A single sample is the source of the 5 T cell receptor beta chains below, sequenced in a study of blood T cell repertoires in COVID-19. Clones were sequenced by immunoSEQ multiplex PCR, and TCRdb holds only the in-frame ones, with some missing. Of approximately 200,000 clones in the sample, about 81% were seen once. The sequencing input was PBMCs or T cells enriched from blood (not recorded which). The receptors originated from a man aged 40-49 years who had recovered from COVID-19.

V usage is TRBV9 and J usage is TRBJ1-2; D is perhaps TRBD1 (5 bases). This CDR3 region has 14 residues. Germline-derived CDR1 and CDR2 are SGDLS and YYNGEE. Trimming removed 6 bases at V and 2 bases at J, with 14 bases between. The CDR3 coding sequence is TGTGCCAGCAACCCCGACAGCCTCAACTATGGCTACACCTTC. As protein: CASNPDSLNYGYTF.

V and J are TRBV9 and TRBJ1-1; TRBD1 might be the D (6 bases). In germline, CDR1 is SGDLS, CDR2 YYNGEE. The CDR3 spans 18 residues. V was trimmed by 0 bases and J by 2 bases, leaving 20 bases between them. The CDR3 reads CASSVVGRGAGINTEAFF. The CDR3 DNA follows: TGTGCCAGCAGCGTAGTGGGGCGGGGGGCTGGCATAAACACTGAAGCTTTCTTT.

The J gene is TRBJ2-5, the V gene TRBV18, with 7 bases aligning to TRBD1. The V gene end was trimmed by 2 bases and the J gene end by 5 bases; junction bases not matched to a gene: 8. This CDR3 is built from 15 residues. The germline CDR1 and CDR2 sequences are KGHSH and LQKENI. CDR3 bases: TGTGCCAGCTCACCAAAAGGGGGCTTACAGGAGACCCAGTACTTC. Its protein is CASSPKGGLQETQYF.

In this sample, this clone turned up once. The chain is built from TRBV9 and TRBJ2-3; D call uncertain. The CDR3 spans 16 residues. Germline assignment: CDR1 SGDLS and CDR2 YYNGEE. The germline V and J ends were trimmed by 0 bases and 0 bases, with 11 bases remaining between them. CDR3 in DNA: TGTGCCAGCAGCGTAGCTTTGGGCCCAAGCACAGATACGCAGTATTTT. Its translation: CASSVALGPSTDTQYF.

This chain links TRBV19 with TRBJ1-1; the D gene is possibly TRBD1 (5 bases). The CDR3 runs to 13 residues. Trimming shortened V by 6 bases and J by 1 base, and 9 bases separated the two germline ends. Germline V CDR1 and CDR2: LNHDA, SQIVND (reference sequence). The CDR3 loop reads CASSQGWNTEAFF. The DNA for the CDR3 is TGTGCCAGTAGCCAGGGATGGAACACTGAAGCTTTCTTT.